These T cell receptor beta chains were read from a single sample in a study of neurological immune-mediated disorders. TCRdb reprocessed the 5' RACE reads via MiXCR and lists one record per CDR3 protein. This sample has 30,000 to 45,000 distinct CDR3 sequences, with around a tenth found just once. The sequenced material came from CD4+ T cells from blood. These receptors were obtained from a woman younger than 45 with HTLV-1-associated myelopathy (HAM/TSP). The CDR3 runs from the conserved cysteine through the conserved F or W. A D gene is named only where the DNA matches it firmly. Not every row has a clone size; where given, it reads once, few, many or a size class.

D	size	V	J	DNA	CDR3
-	many	TRBV5-1	TRBJ1-6	TGCGCCAGCAGCTTGGATGGAAACTCCTATAATTCACCCCTCCACTTT	CASSLDGNSYNSPLHF
-	medium-sized	TRBV20-1	TRBJ1-1	TGCAGTGCTAGAGCCGGGACAGAAGCTTTCTTT	CSARAGTEAFF
TRBD1	many	TRBV7-2	TRBJ1-1	TGTGCCAGCAGCCGACAGGGGATGAACACTGAAGCTTTCTTT	CASSRQGMNTEAFF
-	many	TRBV20-1	TRBJ2-1	TGCAGTGCTAGAGATCCCCGGGGGGCCGTGGATGAGCAGTTCTTC	CSARDPRGAVDEQFF
TRBD2	many	TRBV20-1	TRBJ2-4	TGCAGTGCCCGTCTAGCGGGGGTCCCGGGCATTCAGTACTTC	CSARLAGVPGIQYF
-	many	TRBV20-1	TRBJ1-4	TGCAGTGCTAGAGTCGGCCCAGGGAGTGAAAAACTGTTTTTT	CSARVGPGSEKLFF
-	many	TRBV7-3	TRBJ2-3	TGTGCCAGCAGCCTTGGACCAGGGGGGAATACGCAGTATTTT	CASSLGPGGNTQYF
-	many	TRBV15	TRBJ2-2	TGTGCCACCGCTGAGGGTATGGCCACCGGGGAGCTGTTTTTT	CATAEGMATGELFF
TRBD1	many	TRBV27	TRBJ1-1	TGTGCCAGCAGATCTCCTCTCCGGGACAGGCCCCATGAAGCTTTCTTT	CASRSPLRDRPHEAFF
TRBD2	many	TRBV6-6	TRBJ2-7	TGTGCCAGCAGTTACGAGCGGGGGGGCCCCTACGAGCAGTACTTC	CASSYERGGPYEQYF
-	many	TRBV20-1	TRBJ1-4	TGCAGTGCTAGACAGGGCCGAGGTGAAAAACTGTTTTTT	CSARQGRGEKLFF
TRBD2	many	TRBV5-1	TRBJ2-7	TGCGCCAGCAGCCAGAGCCCGGGGGGGGGGTACGAGCAGTACTTC	CASSQSPGGGYEQYF
-	many	TRBV7-2	TRBJ2-6	TGTGCCAGCAGCCCTAGGGGGGGTAAGAGCTCTGGGGCCAACGTCCTGACTTTC	CASSPRGGKSSGANVLTF
-	many	TRBV10-3	TRBJ1-4	TGTGCCGCAGCAGGCGCTATTGGAGAAAAACTGTTTTTT	CAAAGAIGEKLFF
TRBD1	many	TRBV5-5	TRBJ1-2	TGTGCCAGCAGCGAGGGACAGTCTAACTATGGCTACACCTTC	CASSEGQSNYGYTF
-	-	TRBV6-6	TRBJ1-5	TGTGCCAGCAGTTACTCCGGGAATAGCAATCAGCCCCAGCATTTT	CASSYSGNSNQPQHF
-	-	TRBV7-8	TRBJ2-2	TGTGCCAGCAGCTACGCGAGACTCGCCGGGGATCAGTTTTTT	CASSYARLAGDQFF
-	-	TRBV6-6	TRBJ1-1	TGTGCCAGCAGTGGGTTCGATAACACTGAAGCTTTCTTT	CASSGFDNTEAFF
TRBD1	many	TRBV5-6	TRBJ1-3	TGTGCCAGCAGCCACGACAGGGGGGTGACTGGAAACACCATATATTTT	CASSHDRGVTGNTIYF
TRBD2	many	TRBV12-3/TRBV12-4	TRBJ2-1	TGTGCCAGCAGTTGGAGGACTAGCGGAACCAATGAGCAGTTCTTC	CASSWRTSGTNEQFF
-	-	TRBV19	TRBJ2-2	TGTGCAAGTAGTATTACAGTGCTGAACACCGGGGAGCTGTTTTTT	CASSITVLNTGELFF
-	many	TRBV15	TRBJ2-7	TGTGCCACCAGCAGAATCCTAGGGACCGAGTACGAGCAGTACTTC	CATSRILGTEYEQYF
-	many	TRBV20-1	TRBJ2-1	TGCAGTGCTAGTTTGGGACCACGTTACAATGAGCAGTTCTTC	CSASLGPRYNEQFF
TRBD1	medium-sized	TRBV5-1	TRBJ1-5	TGCGCCAGCAGCCTGGATGGACAGGGCAATCAGCCCCAGCATTTT	CASSLDGQGNQPQHF
-	many	TRBV7-9	TRBJ1-1	TGTGCCAGCAGCCCCTCAGGGTTAGCGGGCACTGAAGCTTTCTTT	CASSPSGLAGTEAFF
TRBD1	many	TRBV20-1	TRBJ2-1	TGCAGTGCTCAACGAGGGGACAGGGGCAATGAGCAGTTCTTC	CSAQRGDRGNEQFF
TRBD1	many	TRBV18	TRBJ1-2	TGTGCCAGCTCCCCGACAGGGAATGGCTACACCTTC	CASSPTGNGYTF
-	many	TRBV7-9	TRBJ1-1	TGTGCCAGCAGCCCACAGGGTTTGAACACTGAAGCTTTCTTT	CASSPQGLNTEAFF
-	many	TRBV5-1	TRBJ2-2	TGCGCCAGCAGCTTGTCGGTACAGGCGAATACCGGGGAGCTGTTTTTT	CASSLSVQANTGELFF
-	many	TRBV19	TRBJ1-5	TGTGCCAGTAGTAGGAGTAGGAATCAGCCCCAGCATTTT	CASSRSRNQPQHF
-	-	TRBV30	TRBJ1-3	TGTGCCTGGAGGACTCCGGGACGGGGAAACACCATATATTTT	CAWRTPGRGNTIYF
-	medium-sized	TRBV20-1	TRBJ2-7	TGCAGTGCTAGGATGGGCTACGAGCAGTACTTC	CSARMGYEQYF
TRBD1	medium-sized	TRBV5-1	TRBJ2-5	TGCGCCAGCAGCTGGGGGACAGATCAAGAGACCCAGTACTTC	CASSWGTDQETQYF
-	-	TRBV7-9	TRBJ2-4	TGTGCCAGCAGCTTATTTTTCCCCGGTGATGAAAACATTCAGTACTTC	CASSLFFPGDENIQYF
TRBD1	many	TRBV20-1	TRBJ1-2	TGCAGTGCTAGAGAGGGGACAGTTTGGGCCTATGGCTACACCTTC	CSAREGTVWAYGYTF
TRBD1	many	TRBV7-2	TRBJ2-7	TGTGCCAGCAGTCCTAATCCGGGACAGGGGATGCAGTACTTC	CASSPNPGQGMQYF
-	many	TRBV20-1	TRBJ1-2	TGCAGTGCTAGAGATGGCAGGGGAAAGGGCTACACCTTC	CSARDGRGKGYTF
-	many	TRBV18	TRBJ1-2	TGTGCCAGCTCACCGGCAGGGGATGGCTACACCTTC	CASSPAGDGYTF
-	many	TRBV18	TRBJ1-1	TGTGCCAGCTCTCTCATCAAGAACACTGAAGCTTTCTTT	CASSLIKNTEAFF
TRBD1	many	TRBV20-1	TRBJ1-2	TGCAGTGCTAGCGGGACAGGGTACAATGGCTACACCTTC	CSASGTGYNGYTF
-	many	TRBV30	TRBJ1-1	TGTGCCATGAACACTGAAGCTTTCTTT	CAMNTEAFF
-	-	TRBV5-1	TRBJ2-2	TGCGCCAGCAGCTCCGACAGCCTAAACACCGAGGAGATGTTTTTT	CASSSDSLNTEEMFF
-	many	TRBV29-1	TRBJ1-2	TGCAGCGTGAATAACCGGGACCTAGCTAACTATGGCTACACCTTC	CSVNNRDLANYGYTF
-	-	TRBV4-1	TRBJ1-6	TGCGCCAGCAGCCGCACAGGGTTGAATTCACCCCTCCACTTT	CASSRTGLNSPLHF
-	many	TRBV19	TRBJ1-2	TGTGCCAGTAGTACCATTCAAGGGAGCAACTATGGCTACACCTTC	CASSTIQGSNYGYTF
-	many	TRBV5-1	TRBJ2-3	TGCGCCAGCAGCCCGGACAGGGAGGGCCCAGATACGCAGTATTTT	CASSPDREGPDTQYF